The following is a T cell receptor (beta chain) sequence with its context. What it binds is unknown. This specimen belongs to a study of shared clonotypes between healthy human individuals. Study background: With ages of 18 to 49, the donors were a couple of women and a few men.

Findings and limits, study-wide: The study drew on few donors, limiting represented genetic and exposure-history diversity. Larger estimated richness was generally seen in naive subsets than in memory subsets.

V was trimmed by 5 bases and J by 4 bases, leaving 18 bases between them. This CDR3 spans 15 amino acids. Per the germline V gene, CDR1 is MNHEY and CDR2 is SMNVEV (reference sequence). The method was immunoSEQ multiplex PCR; TCRdb's version includes in-frame clones alone and lacks a portion of them. Of some 630,000 clones detected, 55% to 75% appear once; the ten largest clones hold about 1.8%. Material for sequencing was memory CD4+ T cells sorted from blood. Subset described: CD45RA-negative fraction. The source of this sequence is a woman aged 25 to 39 in good health. The rearrangement joins TRBV27 to TRBJ2-7; D may be TRBD1 (6 bases). This CDR3 reads CASSPMTGTRYEQYF. CDR3 in DNA: TGTGCCAGCAGTCCGATGACAGGCACACGTTACGAGCAGTACTTC.